This entry lists 3 T cell receptor beta chains sequenced from one sample in a study of T cell responses to AZD1222 COVID-19 vaccine. Sequenced by immunoSEQ multiplex PCR; TCRdb stores in-frame clones only, minus some. Of some 150,000 clones listed, about 92% are singletons. The specimen was peripheral blood, collected 28 days after the second AZD1222 dose. The receptors were gathered from an adult who received the AZD1222 COVID-19 vaccine.

The rearrangement links TRBV6-4 to TRBJ1-1; D gene uncertain. Germline V gene lookup returns CDR1 MRHNA and CDR2 SNTAGT. The CDR3 runs to 13 residues. Between the trimmed V and J ends, which lost 4 bases and 0 bases, there was a span of 6 bases. The CDR3 DNA is TGTGCCAGCAGTGCTTCAGTGAACACTGAAGCTTTCTTT. This encodes CASSASVNTEAFF.

The V call is TRBV4-3, the J call TRBJ1-1, with D possibly TRBD1 on 6 matching bases. Germline loops: CDR1 LGHNA, CDR2 YSLEER. The CDR3 extends over 16 amino acids. Trimming left V 0 bases short and J 3 bases short, with 14 bases between. The CDR3 sequence: CASSQESGARDTEAFF. The CDR3 DNA reads TGCGCCAGCAGCCAAGAATCGGGGGCGCGGGACACTGAAGCTTTCTTT.

V gene TRBV7-6 combines with J gene TRBJ2-2; TRBD2 matches at 7 bases. Looked up from germline, CDR1 is SGHVS and CDR2 is FNYEAQ. The CDR3 runs to 14 residues. Trimming at V came to 5 bases and at J to 5 bases, leaving 5 bases not matched to a gene. CDR3 DNA: TGTGCCAGCAGCCCTAGGGAGGGGACCGGGGAGCTGTTTTTT. This translates into CASSPREGTGELFF.